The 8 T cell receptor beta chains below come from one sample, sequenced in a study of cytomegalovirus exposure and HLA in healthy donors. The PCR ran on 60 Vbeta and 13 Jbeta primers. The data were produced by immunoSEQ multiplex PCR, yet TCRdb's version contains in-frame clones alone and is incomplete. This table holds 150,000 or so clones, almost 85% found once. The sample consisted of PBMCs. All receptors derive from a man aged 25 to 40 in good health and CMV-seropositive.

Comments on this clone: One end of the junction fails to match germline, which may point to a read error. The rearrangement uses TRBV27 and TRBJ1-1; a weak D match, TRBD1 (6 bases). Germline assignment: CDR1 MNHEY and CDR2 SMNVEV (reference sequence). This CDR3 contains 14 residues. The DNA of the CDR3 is TGTGCCGGCAGTCCCCTGGGGGCAGGGGTAAAAGCTTTCTTT. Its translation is CAGSPLGAGVKAFF.

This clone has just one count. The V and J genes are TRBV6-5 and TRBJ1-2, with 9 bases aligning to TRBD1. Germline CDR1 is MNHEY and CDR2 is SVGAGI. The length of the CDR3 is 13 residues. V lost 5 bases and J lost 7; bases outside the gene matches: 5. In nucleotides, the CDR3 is TGTGCCAGCAGTGGTACAGGGGGCTCTGGCTACACCTTC. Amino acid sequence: CASSGTGGSGYTF.

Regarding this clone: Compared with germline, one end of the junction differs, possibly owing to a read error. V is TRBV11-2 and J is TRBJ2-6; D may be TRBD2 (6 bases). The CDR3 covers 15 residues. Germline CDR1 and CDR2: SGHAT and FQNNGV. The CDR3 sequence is CASGGVSLGSNVLTF. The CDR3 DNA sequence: TGTGCCAGCGGCGGGGTATCGCTTGGGTCCAACGTCCTGACTTTC.

The CDR3 reads CASSGVTDSGNTIYF. The CDR3 DNA follows: TGTGCCAGCAGTGGAGTGACAGACTCTGGAAACACCATATATTTT. The chain employs TRBV27 and TRBJ1-3, with a weak D call TRBD1 (5 bases). CDR3 length equals 15 residues. The ends were cut back, 5 bases at V and 0 bases at J, with 11 bases in the middle. The germline V gene has CDR1 MNHEY and CDR2 SMNVEV (reference sequence).

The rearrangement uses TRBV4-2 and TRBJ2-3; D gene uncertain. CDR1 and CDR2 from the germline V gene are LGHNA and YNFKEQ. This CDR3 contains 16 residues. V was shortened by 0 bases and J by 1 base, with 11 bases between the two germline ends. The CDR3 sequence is CASSQDAMYGTDTQYF. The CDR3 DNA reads TGTGCCAGCAGCCAAGACGCTATGTATGGCACAGATACGCAGTATTTT.

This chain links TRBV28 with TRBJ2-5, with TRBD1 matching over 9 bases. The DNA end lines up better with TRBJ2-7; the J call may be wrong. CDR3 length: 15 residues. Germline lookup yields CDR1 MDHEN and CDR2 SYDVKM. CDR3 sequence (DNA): TGTGCCAGCAGTCAATCCCTGACAGGGGGGAGCGAGCAGTACTTC. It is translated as CASSQSLTGGSEQYF.

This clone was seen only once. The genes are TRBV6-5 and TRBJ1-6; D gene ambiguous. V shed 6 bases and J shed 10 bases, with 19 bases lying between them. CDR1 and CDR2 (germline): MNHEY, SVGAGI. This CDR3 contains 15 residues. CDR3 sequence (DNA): TGTGCCAGCAGATCCGTACGAGGAGCGGAATCACCCCTCCACTTT. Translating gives CASRSVRGAESPLHF.

The CDR3 loop is CASSINSTPQHF. In DNA form, the CDR3 reads TGTGCCAGTAGTATAAACTCCACGCCCCAGCATTTT. The chain joins TRBV19 to TRBJ1-5; D gene ambiguous. This CDR3 has 12 residues. Deletions cut 2 bases from V and 9 bases from J, with 8 bases between. Looked up from germline, CDR1 is LNHDA and CDR2 is SQIVND (reference sequence).